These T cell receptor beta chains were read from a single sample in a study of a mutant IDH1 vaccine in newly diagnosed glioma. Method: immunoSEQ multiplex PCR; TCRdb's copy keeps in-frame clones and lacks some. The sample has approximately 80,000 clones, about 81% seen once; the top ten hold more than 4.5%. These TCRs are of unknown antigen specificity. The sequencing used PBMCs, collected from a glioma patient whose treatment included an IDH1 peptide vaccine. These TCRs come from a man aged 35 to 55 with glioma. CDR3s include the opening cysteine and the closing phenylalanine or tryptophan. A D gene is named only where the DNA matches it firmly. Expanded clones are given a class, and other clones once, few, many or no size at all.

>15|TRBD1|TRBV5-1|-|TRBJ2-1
CASSSGTGVYNEQFF
TGCGCCAGCAGCTCTGGGACAGGGGTTTACAATGAGCAGTTCTTC
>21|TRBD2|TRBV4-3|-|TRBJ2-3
CASSQDRPVGNSGRGTDTQYF
TGCGCCAGCAGCCAAGATAGGCCCGTGGGAAATAGCGGGAGAGGTACAGATACGCAGTATTTT
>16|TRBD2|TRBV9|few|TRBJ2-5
CASSVVSGGRGETQYF
TGTGCCAGCAGCGTAGTTAGCGGGGGGCGTGGGGAGACCCAGTACTTC
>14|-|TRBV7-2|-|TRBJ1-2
CASSREVGNYGYTF
TGTGCCAGCAGCCGGGAGGTAGGGAACTATGGCTACACCTTC
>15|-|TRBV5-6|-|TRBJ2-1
CASSFSSTWDNEQFF
TGTGCCAGCAGCTTCTCCTCAACTTGGGACAATGAGCAGTTCTTC
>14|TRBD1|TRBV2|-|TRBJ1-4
CATLEDRANEKLFF
TGTGCCACCCTCGAAGACAGGGCCAATGAAAAACTGTTTTTT
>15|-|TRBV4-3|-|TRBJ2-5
CASSQVWAAEETQYF
TGCGCCAGCAGCCAAGTTTGGGCAGCCGAAGAGACCCAGTACTTC
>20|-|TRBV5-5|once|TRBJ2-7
CASSLAGVNRVGTHHYEQYF
TGTGCCAGCAGCTTGGCCGGGGTGAACAGGGTTGGGACACATCACTACGAGCAGTACTTC
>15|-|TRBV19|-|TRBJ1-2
CASSVDGSPIDGYTF
TGTGCCAGTAGTGTCGACGGGTCGCCCATCGATGGCTACACCTTC
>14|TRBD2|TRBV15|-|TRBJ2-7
CATSRETSAYEQYF
TGTGCCACCAGCAGAGAAACTAGCGCCTACGAGCAGTACTTC
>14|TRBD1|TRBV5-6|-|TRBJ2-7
CASSSRTGFDEQYF
TGTGCCAGCAGCAGCCGGACAGGGTTCGACGAGCAGTACTTC
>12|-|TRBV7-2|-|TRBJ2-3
CASTSHIDTQYF
TGTGCCAGCACCTCTCACATCGATACGCAGTATTTT
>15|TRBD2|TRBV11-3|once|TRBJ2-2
CASSSAGVGTGELFF
TGTGCCAGCAGCTCAGCGGGGGTCGGGACCGGGGAGCTGTTTTTT
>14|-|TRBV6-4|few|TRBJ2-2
CASSDGSAAGELFF
TGTGCCAGCAGTGACGGGTCCGCCGCCGGGGAGCTGTTTTTT
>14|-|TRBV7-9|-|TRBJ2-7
CASSPPGRPTEQYF
TGTGCCAGCAGCCCTCCGGGGCGCCCTACGGAGCAGTACTTC
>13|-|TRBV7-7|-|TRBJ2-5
CASSLHREETQYF
TGTGCTAGCAGCTTACACAGGGAAGAGACCCAGTACTTC
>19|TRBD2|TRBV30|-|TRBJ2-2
CAWSVLGSGSLVRAGELFF
TGTGCCTGGAGTGTACTGGGTAGCGGGAGCCTGGTTAGGGCCGGGGAGCTGTTTTTT
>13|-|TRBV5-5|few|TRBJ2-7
CASSSMDMYEQYF
TGTGCCAGCAGCTCGATGGACATGTACGAGCAGTACTTC
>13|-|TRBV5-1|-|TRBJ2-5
CASSLKGPETQYF
TGCGCCAGCAGCTTGAAGGGCCCGGAGACCCAGTACTTC
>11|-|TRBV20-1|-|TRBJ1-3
CSARTGTTIYF
TGCAGTGCCCGAACAGGTACCACCATATATTTT
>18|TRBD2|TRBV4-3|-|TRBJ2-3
CASSQDLRGGPVTDTQYF
TGCGCCAGCAGCCAAGATCTCCGGGGGGGGCCAGTCACAGATACGCAGTATTTT
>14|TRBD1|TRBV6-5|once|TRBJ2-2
CASSRDSSTGELFF
TGTGCCAGCAGCCGGGACAGCAGCACCGGGGAGCTGTTTTTT
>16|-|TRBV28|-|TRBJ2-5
CASWEPAGTGKETQYF
TGTGCCAGCTGGGAACCCGCAGGGACTGGCAAAGAGACCCAGTACTTC
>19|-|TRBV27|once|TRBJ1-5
CASSVSGTLSHYSNQPQHF
TGTGCCAGCAGTGTATCCGGGACACTGTCTCATTATAGCAATCAGCCCCAGCATTTT
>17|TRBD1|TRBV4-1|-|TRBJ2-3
CASSQDRQGPSTDTQYF
TGCGCCAGCAGCCAAGACCGACAGGGTCCTAGCACAGATACGCAGTATTTT
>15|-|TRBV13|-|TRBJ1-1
CASSQWGGMNTEAFF
TGTGCCAGCAGCCAATGGGGGGGCATGAACACTGAAGCTTTCTTT
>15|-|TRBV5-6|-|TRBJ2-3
CASSVKGGLADMQYF
TGTGCCAGCAGCGTGAAGGGTGGATTAGCGGACATGCAGTATTTT
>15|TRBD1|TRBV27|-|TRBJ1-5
CASSYQGALNQPQHF
TGTGCCAGCAGTTATCAGGGGGCTCTCAATCAGCCCCAGCATTTT
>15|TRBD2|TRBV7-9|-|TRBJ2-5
CASSRPGGGIETQYF
TGTGCCAGCAGTCGCCCGGGAGGGGGTATCGAGACCCAGTACTTC
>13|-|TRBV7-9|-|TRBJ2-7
CASSSDIPYEQYF
TGTGCCAGCAGCTCTGACATCCCCTACGAGCAGTACTTC
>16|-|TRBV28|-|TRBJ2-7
CASSFRVDVSSYEQYF
TGTGCCAGCAGTTTTAGGGTGGACGTTAGCTCCTACGAGCAGTACTTC
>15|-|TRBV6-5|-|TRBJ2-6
CASSWRSSGANVLTF
TGTGCCAGCAGTTGGAGATCCTCTGGGGCCAACGTCCTGACTTTC
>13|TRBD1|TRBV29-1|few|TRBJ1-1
CSVTNPGGFEAFF
TGCAGCGTCACGAATCCAGGGGGCTTTGAAGCTTTCTTT
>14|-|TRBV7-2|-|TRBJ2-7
CASSPGLQTYEQYF
TGTGCCAGCAGCCCTGGTCTGCAAACCTACGAGCAGTACTTC
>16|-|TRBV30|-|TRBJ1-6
CAWSSTRAVGGSPLHF
TGTGCCTGGAGTTCAACTCGGGCTGTCGGGGGTTCACCCCTCCACTTT
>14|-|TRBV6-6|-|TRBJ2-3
CASSYRDPTDTQYF
TGTGCCAGCAGTTACCGGGACCCCACAGATACGCAGTATTTT
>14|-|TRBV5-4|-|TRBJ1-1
CASSLGAGDTEAFF
TGTGCCAGCAGCTTAGGAGCAGGGGACACTGAAGCTTTCTTT
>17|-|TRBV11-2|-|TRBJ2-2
CASSFSVSGLNTGELFF
TGTGCCAGCAGCTTTTCCGTGAGCGGCCTGAACACCGGGGAGCTGTTTTTT
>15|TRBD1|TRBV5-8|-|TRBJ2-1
CASSPTGVYYNEQFF
TGTGCCAGCAGCCCAACAGGGGTCTATTACAATGAGCAGTTCTTC
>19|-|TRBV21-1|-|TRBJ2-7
CASSTRSGQGALGTYEQYF
TGTGCCAGCTCAACCCGTTCGGGACAGGGGGCGTTAGGTACCTACGAGCAGTACTTC
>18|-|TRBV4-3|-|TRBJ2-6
CASSQDRTVLTGANVLTF
TGCGCCAGCAGCCAAGATCGGACAGTTCTTACTGGGGCCAACGTCCTGACTTTC
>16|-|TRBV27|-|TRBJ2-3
CASSLLRGGWEDTQYF
TGTGCCAGCAGTTTACTTAGAGGGGGATGGGAAGATACGCAGTATTTT
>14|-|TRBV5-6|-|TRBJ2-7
CASSLGASTGTPVF
TGTGCCAGCAGCTTGGGGGCAAGTACAGGGACACCGGTCTTC
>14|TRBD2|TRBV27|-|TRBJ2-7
CASSPAGGRYEQYF
TGTGCCAGCAGTCCAGCGGGAGGAAGGTACGAGCAGTACTTC